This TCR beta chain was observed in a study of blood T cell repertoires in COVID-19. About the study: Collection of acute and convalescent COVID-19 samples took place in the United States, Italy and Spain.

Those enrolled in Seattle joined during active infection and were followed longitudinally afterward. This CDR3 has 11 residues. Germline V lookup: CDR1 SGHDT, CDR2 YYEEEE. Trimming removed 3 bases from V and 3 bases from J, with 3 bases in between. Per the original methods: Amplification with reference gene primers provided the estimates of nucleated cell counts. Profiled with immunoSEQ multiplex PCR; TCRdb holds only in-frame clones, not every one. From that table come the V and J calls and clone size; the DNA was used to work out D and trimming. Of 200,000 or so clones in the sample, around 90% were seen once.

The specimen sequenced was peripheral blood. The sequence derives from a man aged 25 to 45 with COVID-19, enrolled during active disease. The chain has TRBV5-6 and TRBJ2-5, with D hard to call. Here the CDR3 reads CASSSKETQYF. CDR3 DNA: TGTGCCAGCAGCTCTAAAGAGACCCAGTACTTC.